The clone carrying this T cell receptor beta chain occurred many times. Antigen: not known. Trimming took 2 bases from V and 14 from J; bases not matched to a gene: 6. The CDR3 spans 13 residues. Germline values: CDR1 MNHNS, CDR2 SASEGT. The data belong to a study of CD8+CD57+ T cells in acquired aplastic anemia. General observations from the study: About 30 CD8+ CDR3 sequences occurred in both the patients and the controls.

CD8+CD57+ cell expansion, shown by flow cytometry, had occurred in the patients selected for sequencing. Genomic DNA was employed as the template in profiling TCR beta VDJ and CDR3. TCRdb fed the reads into MiXCR, producing one record per CDR3 protein. The sample has under 350,000 distinct CDR3 sequences, 56% seen once. The sequence came from a human donor with aplastic anemia. This chain joins TRBV6-1 and TRBJ1-3, with 10 bases identical to TRBD1. What was sequenced was sorted CD4+, CD8+, or CD8+CD57+ T cells (not recorded which) from PBMCs. The CDR3 reads CASSESRGQGVYF. CDR3 in DNA: TGTGCCAGCAGTGAATCGCGAGGACAGGGGGTATATTTT.